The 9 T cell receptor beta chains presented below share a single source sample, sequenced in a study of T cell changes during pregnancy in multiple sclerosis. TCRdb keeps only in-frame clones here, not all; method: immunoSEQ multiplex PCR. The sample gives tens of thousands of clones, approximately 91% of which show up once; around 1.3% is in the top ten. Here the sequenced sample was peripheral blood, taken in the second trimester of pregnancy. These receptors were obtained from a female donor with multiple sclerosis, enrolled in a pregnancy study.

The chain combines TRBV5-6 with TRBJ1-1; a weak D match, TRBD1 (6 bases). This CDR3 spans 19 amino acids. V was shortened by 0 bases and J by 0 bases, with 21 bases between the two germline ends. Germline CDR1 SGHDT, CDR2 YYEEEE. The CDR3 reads CASSLGLWGGAGMNTEAFF. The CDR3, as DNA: TGTGCCAGCAGCTTGGGTTTGTGGGGGGGCGCGGGAATGAACACTGAAGCTTTCTTT.

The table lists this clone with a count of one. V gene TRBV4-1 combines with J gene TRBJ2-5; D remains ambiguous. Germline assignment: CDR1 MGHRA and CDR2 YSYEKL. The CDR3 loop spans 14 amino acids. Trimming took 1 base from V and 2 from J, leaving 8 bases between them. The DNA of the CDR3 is TGCGCCAGCAGCCAAGTATACAGTCAAGAGACCCAGTACTTC. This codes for CASSQVYSQETQYF.

Here the CDR3 reads CASSLTPGTGVWNSPLHF. CDR3 in DNA: TGCGCCAGCAGCTTGACACCGGGGACAGGCGTCTGGAATTCACCCCTCCACTTT. V gene TRBV5-1 combines with J gene TRBJ1-6; 8 positions match TRBD1. Germline assignment: CDR1 SGHRS and CDR2 YFSETQ. V was pared by 1 base and J by 7 bases, with 13 bases of the junction left unmatched. The CDR3 spans 18 residues. Using reference TRBV5-1 and TRBJ1-6 for the parts outside the CDR3, the full variable domain is KAGVTQTPRYLIKTRGQQVTLSCSPISGHRSVSWYQQTPGQGLQFLFEYFSETQRNKGNFPGRFSGRQFSNSRSEMNVSTLELGDSALYLCASSLTPGTGVWNSPLHFGNGTRLTVT.

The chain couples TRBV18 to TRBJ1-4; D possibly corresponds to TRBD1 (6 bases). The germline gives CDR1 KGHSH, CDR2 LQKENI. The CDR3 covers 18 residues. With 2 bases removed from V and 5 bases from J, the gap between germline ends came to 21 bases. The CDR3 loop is CASSPMPYLDRPNEKLFF. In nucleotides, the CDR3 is TGTGCCAGCTCACCAATGCCCTACCTGGACAGACCGAATGAAAAACTGTTTTTT.

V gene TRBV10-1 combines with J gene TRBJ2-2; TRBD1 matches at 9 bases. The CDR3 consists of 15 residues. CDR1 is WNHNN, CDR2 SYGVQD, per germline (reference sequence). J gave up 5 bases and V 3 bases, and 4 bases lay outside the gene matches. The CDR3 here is CASSDGTGWTGELFF. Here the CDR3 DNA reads TGCGCCAGCAGTGATGGGACAGGGTGGACCGGGGAGCTGTTTTTT.

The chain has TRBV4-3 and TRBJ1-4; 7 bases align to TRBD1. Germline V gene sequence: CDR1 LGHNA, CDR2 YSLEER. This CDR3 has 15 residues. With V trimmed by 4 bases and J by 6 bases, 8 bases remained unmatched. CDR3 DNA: TGCGCCAGCAGCCTCCGACAGGGAGGAGATGAAAAACTGTTTTTT. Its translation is CASSLRQGGDEKLFF.

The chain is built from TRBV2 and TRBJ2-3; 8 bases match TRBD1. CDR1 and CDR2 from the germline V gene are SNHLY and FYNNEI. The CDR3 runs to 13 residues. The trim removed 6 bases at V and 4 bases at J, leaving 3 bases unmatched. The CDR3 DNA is TGTGCCAGCAGAGCGACAGGGGCAGATACGCAGTATTTT. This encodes CASRATGADTQYF.

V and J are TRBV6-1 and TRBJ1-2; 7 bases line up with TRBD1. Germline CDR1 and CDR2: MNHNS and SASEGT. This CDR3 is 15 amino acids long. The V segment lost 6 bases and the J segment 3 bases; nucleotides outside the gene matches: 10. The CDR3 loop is CASRETGWGDYGYTF. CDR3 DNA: TGTGCCAGCAGGGAGACAGGGTGGGGCGACTATGGCTACACCTTC.

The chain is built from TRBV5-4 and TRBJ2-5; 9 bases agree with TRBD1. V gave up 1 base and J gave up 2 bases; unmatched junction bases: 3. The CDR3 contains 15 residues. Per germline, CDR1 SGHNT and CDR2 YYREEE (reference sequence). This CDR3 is CASSLPGTGQETQYF. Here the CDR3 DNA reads TGTGCCAGCAGCTTGCCCGGGACAGGGCAAGAGACCCAGTACTTC. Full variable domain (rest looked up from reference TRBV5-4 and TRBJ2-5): ETGVTQSPTHLIKTRGQQVTLRCSSQSGHNTVSWYQQALGQGPQFIFQYYREEENGRGNFPPRFSGLQFPNYSSELNVNALELDDSALYLCASSLPGTGQETQYFGPGTRLLVL.